The 11 T cell receptor beta chains below all came from one sample that was sequenced in a study of T-cell reconstitution after alpha-beta-depleted transplantation in children (dated by TCRdb to 2016 to 2018). Libraries were prepared through PCR. TCRdb shows the sequencer as Illumina HiSeq 2500. Molecular barcoding was employed in the preparation of TCR libraries, with unique molecular identifiers being used to normalize TCRbeta repertoire quantification. TCRdb passed the public sequencing reads through fastp at Q25 and MiXCR, retaining productive beta sequences. Entries are consolidated by CDR3 protein sequence, retaining the most common genes and DNA. This sample holds 700,000 or so distinct CDR3 sequences; under 15% were observed only once. The top ten hold approximately 0.8% of the sample. What the treatment or condition label conveys for this sample: allogeneic hematopoietic cell transplantation with graft depleted of TCRalphabeta T cells and CD19 B cells.

The specimen was PBMCs, collected before TCRalphabeta/CD19-depleted stem cell transplant. The source is a girl aged 2-9 years with congenital amegakaryocytic thrombocytopenia, due to receive a stem cell transplant.

This rearrangement joins TRBV20-1 to TRBJ1-1; 10 bases line up with TRBD1. Germline loops: CDR1 DFQATT, CDR2 SNEGSKA (reference sequence). The CDR3 runs to 15 residues. V shed 5 bases, J shed 0 bases, and the junction held 6 bases outside the gene matches. The CDR3 here is CSAGRQGAVNTEAFF. In DNA form, the CDR3 reads TGCAGTGCTGGCCGACAGGGGGCGGTGAACACTGAAGCTTTCTTT.

This clonotype was detected ten times or more. The gene calls are TRBV12-3 or TRBV12-4 and TRBJ2-7; the D gene could be TRBD1 or TRBD2 (5 bases each). The V and J ends lost 5 bases and 0 bases respectively, with 11 bases between them. The CDR3 is 14 amino acids. CDR3 nucleotide sequence: TGTGCCAGCAGTGGGGACGGCCACTCCTACGAGCAGTACTTC. It is translated as CASSGDGHSYEQYF.

This chain connects TRBV14 to TRBJ2-1; 12 positions match TRBD2. The CDR3 sequence is 18 residues long. CDR1 and CDR2 from the germline V gene are SGHDN and FVKESK. The V gene end was trimmed by 4 bases and the J gene end by 3 bases; junction bases not matched to a gene: 10. CDR3 region: CASSRDPGLAGIYNEQFF. DNA of the CDR3: TGTGCCAGCAGCCGGGACCCAGGACTAGCGGGGATCTACAATGAGCAGTTCTTC. The complete variable domain, with remaining parts taken from reference TRBV14 and TRBJ2-1, reads EAGVTQFPSHSVIEKGQTVTLRCDPISGHDNLYWYRRVMGKEIKFLLHFVKESKQDESGMPNNRFLAERTGGTYSTLKVQPAELEDSGVYFCASSRDPGLAGIYNEQFFGPGTRLTVL.

This clonotype was recorded many times. The rearrangement links TRBV27 to TRBJ2-7, with 13 positions matching TRBD2. CDR1 and CDR2 from the germline V gene are MNHEY and SMNVEV (reference sequence). The trim removed 4 bases at V and 5 bases at J, leaving 8 bases unmatched. The CDR3 totals 16 residues. The CDR3 sequence: CASSSSGLAGDHEQYF. The CDR3 nucleotides are TGTGCCAGCAGTTCCTCCGGACTAGCGGGAGACCACGAGCAGTACTTC.

This clonotype was observed many times. This chain links TRBV11-2 with TRBJ1-1; no clear D. CDR3 length equals 14 residues. The V gene lost 0 bases and the J gene lost 2 bases, with 7 bases spanning the gap. From germline, CDR1 is SGHAT and CDR2 FQNNGV. The CDR3 protein is CASSLDYRNTEAFF. The DNA of the CDR3 is TGTGCCAGCAGCTTAGATTACAGAAACACTGAAGCTTTCTTT.

The genes are TRBV11-1 and TRBJ2-1; 9 bases align to TRBD2. With 4 bases clipped from V and 1 base from J, the junction kept 11 bases outside the gene matches. CDR1 SGHAT and CDR2 FQDESV come from the germline V gene (reference sequence). This CDR3 comprises 18 residues. The CDR3 protein is CASSSSLREGPSYNEQFF. CDR3 in DNA: TGTGCCAGCAGCTCCTCCTTGCGGGAGGGCCCGTCCTACAATGAGCAGTTCTTC.

This clonotype was counted many times. V usage is TRBV6-6 and J usage is TRBJ2-5; D is undetermined. With 8 bases removed from V and 4 bases from J, the gap between germline ends came to 11 bases. Germline V CDR1 and CDR2: MNHNY, SVGAGI (reference sequence). CDR3 length: 12 amino acids. The DNA for the CDR3 is TGTGCCAGCGGCCCCACTATAGAGACCCAGTACTTC. It codes for CASGPTIETQYF.

This clonotype occurred a few times. The chain links TRBV5-1 to TRBJ2-1, with D maybe TRBD2 (5 bases). The V and J ends lost 4 bases and 8 bases respectively, with 22 bases between them. Germline loops: CDR1 SGHRS, CDR2 YFSETQ. The CDR3 has 16 residues. The CDR3 sequence: CASSEGFGKSADEQFF. CDR3 DNA: TGCGCCAGCAGCGAGGGATTTGGGAAGTCTGCCGATGAGCAGTTCTTC.

This clonotype showed up just a few times. This chain links TRBV18 with TRBJ2-7, with TRBD1 identical over 7 bases. From germline, CDR1 is KGHSH and CDR2 LQKENI. The CDR3 is made up of 16 amino acids. V shed 2 bases and J 0 bases; nucleotides not matched to a gene: 7. The CDR3 coding sequence is TGTGCCAGCTCACCAGCTAGGACAGGTAGCTCCTACGAGCAGTACTTC. As protein: CASSPARTGSSYEQYF.

The sample holds a few counts of this clonotype. The chain combines TRBV5-1 with TRBJ2-6, with D unresolved. CDR1 is SGHRS, CDR2 YFSETQ, per germline. Trimming took off 0 bases at V and 3 bases at J, with 4 bases between the two ends. This CDR3 region has 14 residues. The CDR3 region has the DNA TGCGCCAGCAGCTTGGCTTTTGGGGCCAACGTCCTGACTTTC. Residues: CASSLAFGANVLTF.

This clonotype appeared a few times. The chain employs TRBV27 and TRBJ2-5; TRBD2 matches at 7 bases. V lost 3 bases and J lost 4; bases outside the gene matches: 5. Germline V gives CDR1 MNHEY, CDR2 SMNVEV (reference sequence). The CDR3 covers 14 residues. The DNA of the CDR3 is TGTGCCAGCAGTTTGGAGCTAGCGGCAGAGACCCAGTACTTC. Translating gives CASSLELAAETQYF.